This T cell receptor (beta chain) derives from a study of blood T cell repertoires in COVID-19. Study details: Whether acute or convalescent, the COVID-19 samples came from the United States, Italy and Spain. Sources were T cells, B-cell-depleted T cells, or PBMCs; the material itself was cDNA or gDNA.

Trimming removed 4 bases from V and 0 bases from J; junction bases left unmatched: 7. The germline V gene encodes CDR1 SGHTA and CDR2 FQGNSA. The CDR3 totals 17 residues. Here immunoSEQ multiplex PCR was the method, and the copy in TCRdb shows in-frame clones only, minus some. This table holds 250,000 or so clones, roughly 85% found once. The chain has TRBV7-2 and TRBJ2-2, with TRBD1 matching 8 bases. The TCR sequence derives from a woman between 25 and 40 years old with active or convalescent COVID-19. The sample was peripheral blood. CDR3 region: CASSSPAGGPNTGELFF. The CDR3, as DNA: TGTGCCAGCAGCTCACCGGCAGGGGGCCCGAACACCGGGGAGCTGTTTTTT.